This entry is about one T cell receptor (beta chain). What it recognizes is unknown. On sorted subsets, replicate PCRs used approximately 190 ng DNA, or approximately 33,000 T cell genomes. Assay: immunoSEQ multiplex PCR; the TCRdb copy retains only in-frame clones and omits some. The data show approximately 2,000,000 clones, with 80% to 95% seen just once and approximately 0.39% held by the top ten. CDR3 size: 14 residues. Trimming cost V 6 bases and J 7 bases; bases outside gene matches: 9. Germline lookup yields CDR1 SNHLY and CDR2 FYNNEI. This entry comes from a study of shared clonotypes between healthy human individuals. Findings of the study overall: Only blood was sampled; tissue repertoires likely differ.

V and J are TRBV2 and TRBJ1-2; 9 bases match TRBD1. The receptor was derived from a man aged 18 to 30 in good health. Some clones in this sample may be carry-over from other donors' samples. The sequencing sample was made of naive CD4+ T cells from PBMCs. Regarding subset: CD45RA+ positively selected. In DNA, the CDR3 is TGTGCCAGCAGAGATTCGACAGGGGGAGTTGGCTACACCTTC. Translating it yields CASRDSTGGVGYTF.